These 24 T cell receptor beta chains were sequenced from one sample in a study of blood T cells in healthy people across ages. With a J-beta primer mix and a sample-barcoded 5' primer, a second PCR ran about 6 to 11 cycles. TCRdb processed the 5' RACE reads anew with MiXCR; each CDR3 protein has one entry. The sample shows more than 1,400,000 distinct CDR3 sequences, approximately 38% of them seen only once. The sample taken for sequencing was blood. These receptor sequences come from a young woman in good health.

This clonotype came up a few times. This chain joins TRBV10-3 and TRBJ1-1, with 12 bases matching TRBD1. CDR3 length equals 16 residues. Losses at the gene ends were 4 bases for V and 1 base for J; bases not matched to a gene: 4. From germline, CDR1 is ENHRY and CDR2 SYGVKD. The CDR3 here is CAISVGTGGGNTEAFF. In DNA, the CDR3 is TGTGCCATCAGTGTCGGGACAGGGGGCGGGAACACTGAAGCTTTCTTT.

The V gene is TRBV7-3, the J gene TRBJ2-1; 13 bases are shared with TRBD2. The CDR3 is 18 residues long. V gave up 4 bases and J gave up 2 bases; unmatched junction bases: 8. Germline lookup yields CDR1 SGHTA and CDR2 FQGTGA. This chain's CDR3 is CASSSNPGLAGAYNEQFF. CDR3 nucleotides: TGTGCCAGCAGCTCCAACCCCGGACTAGCGGGAGCCTACAATGAGCAGTTCTTC.

The chain carries TRBV10-3 and TRBJ1-4; D unresolved. The CDR3 consists of 13 residues. Per germline, CDR1 ENHRY and CDR2 SYGVKD. The V end lost 5 bases, the J end lost 8 bases, and 12 bases lay between the germline ends. The CDR3 coding sequence is TGTGCCATCAGTAGTGTATCGGGAGAAAAACTGTTTTTT. Its translation: CAISSVSGEKLFF.

This clonotype was recorded a few times. The chain is built from TRBV28 and TRBJ1-1; D unclear. The V gene lost 6 bases and the J gene lost 1 base, with 9 bases spanning the gap. The length of the CDR3 is 13 residues. Germline values: CDR1 MDHEN, CDR2 SYDVKM. CDR3 loop: CASSFPENTEAFF. CDR3 nucleotide sequence: TGTGCCAGCAGCTTCCCAGAGAACACTGAAGCTTTCTTT.

The chain is built from TRBV6-6 and TRBJ2-5, with 7 positions matching TRBD2. Trimming took 6 bases from V and 11 from J; bases not matched to a gene: 24. Germline CDR1 is MNHNY and CDR2 is SVGAGI (reference sequence). The length of the CDR3 is 17 residues. This CDR3 reads CASRPHLSAGELSRQYF. CDR3 nucleotides: TGTGCCAGCAGGCCTCACCTGTCTGCGGGAGAACTCTCTAGGCAGTACTTC.

This clonotype was found a few times. This rearrangement joins TRBV4-2 to TRBJ1-4; TRBD1 agrees at 11 bases. The V gene end was trimmed by 0 bases and the J gene end by 10 bases; junction bases not matched to a gene: 13. From germline, CDR1 is LGHNA and CDR2 YNFKEQ. The CDR3 consists of 18 residues. CDR3 sequence reads: CASSQEVGQGQGGGKLFF. Here the CDR3 DNA reads TGTGCCAGCAGCCAAGAGGTCGGCCAGGGACAGGGGGGAGGAAAACTGTTTTTT.

This chain joins TRBV2 and TRBJ2-1; the match to TRBD1 covers 10 bases. This CDR3 comprises 17 residues. J gave up 8 bases and V 11 bases, and 21 bases lay outside the gene matches. Per germline, CDR1 SNHLY and CDR2 FYNNEI. CDR3 DNA sequence: TGTGCCGCAGCAGTGGGCTCTCCCCAGGGACAGGGGTATGAGCAGTTCTTC. Translation gives CAAAVGSPQGQGYEQFF.

CDR3 DNA sequence: TGTGCCAGCAGGTCGCGGGAGACCTCCTACGAGCAGTACTTC. It specifies CASRSRETSYEQYF. The gene calls are TRBV6-1 and TRBJ2-4; 7 bases line up with TRBD2. The DNA end favors TRBJ2-7, so the J call may be wrong. Germline V gene sequence: CDR1 MNHNS, CDR2 SASEGT. CDR3 size: 14 residues.

This chain connects TRBV2 to TRBJ2-7, with D unclear. Trimming took 5 bases from V and 6 from J, leaving 5 bases between them. This CDR3 has 10 amino acids. Germline V gene sequence: CDR1 SNHLY, CDR2 FYNNEI. The CDR3 sequence: CASSIGEQYF. As DNA, the CDR3 is TGTGCCAGCAGTATCGGCGAGCAGTACTTC.

V is TRBV12-3 or TRBV12-4 and J is TRBJ1-2, with D perhaps matching TRBD1 (5 bases). The CDR3 totals 13 residues. V lost 6 bases and J 4 bases, leaving 12 bases between the germline ends. CDR3: CASSKTEIYGYTF. CDR3 nucleotides: TGTGCCAGCAGCAAGACAGAGATCTATGGCTACACCTTC.

This clonotype has more than one count but fewer than ten. The chain employs TRBV2 and TRBJ2-5, with TRBD2 identical over 14 bases. Trimming cost V 1 base and J 3 bases; bases outside gene matches: 4. The CDR3 loop spans 17 amino acids. The germline V gene encodes CDR1 SNHLY and CDR2 FYNNEI. This chain's CDR3 is CASSEGTSGGHEETQYF. As DNA, the CDR3 is TGTGCCAGCAGTGAAGGGACTAGCGGGGGGCATGAAGAGACCCAGTACTTC.

The chain has TRBV9 and TRBJ2-5; 10 bases fit TRBD2. Unmatched junction bases numbered 10, after V lost 0 bases and J lost 11 bases. The germline CDR1 and CDR2 sequences are SGDLS and YYNGEE. The CDR3 has 15 amino acids. Written as DNA, the CDR3 is TGTGCCAGCAGCGTAGAACTAGCGGGACTGGATGAGCAGTACTTC. Protein product: CASSVELAGLDEQYF.

The chain has TRBV20-1 and TRBJ1-1, with a possible D match to TRBD1 (5 bases). CDR1 DFQATT and CDR2 SNEGSKA come from the germline V gene (reference sequence). The CDR3 covers 11 residues. V dropped 6 bases and J dropped 10 bases, with 15 bases sitting between them. CDR3 sequence: CSAEQGPGAFF. CDR3 DNA: TGCAGTGCCGAGCAGGGTCCGGGAGCTTTCTTT.

This chain connects TRBV11-2 to TRBJ2-7; D gene uncertain. Germline V gene data show CDR1 as SGHAT and CDR2 as FQNNGV. The CDR3 is 15 amino acids. V lost 1 base, J lost 3 bases, and 13 bases lay in between. The CDR3 coding sequence is TGTGCCAGCAGCTTAGGCAGGATATCTTACTACGAGCAGTACTTC. This sequence encodes CASSLGRISYYEQYF.

In its sample, this clonotype was seen a few times. The chain combines TRBV4-2 with TRBJ2-1; 9 bases line up with TRBD2. V gave up 4 bases and J gave up 5 bases; unmatched junction bases: 6. CDR1 LGHNA and CDR2 YNFKEQ come from the germline V gene. This CDR3 contains 15 residues. CDR3: CASSPLAGINNEQFF. CDR3 DNA sequence: TGTGCCAGCAGCCCGCTAGCGGGAATTAACAATGAGCAGTTCTTC.

J is TRBJ2-3 and V is TRBV10-3, with D unresolved. There are 13 residues in the CDR3. Trimming took off 4 bases at V and 0 bases at J, with 5 bases between the two ends. The germline gives CDR1 ENHRY, CDR2 SYGVKD. CDR3 sequence reads: CAISATSTDTQYF. As DNA, the CDR3 is TGTGCCATCAGTGCGACTAGCACAGATACGCAGTATTTT.

The chain carries TRBV5-1 and TRBJ2-5, with TRBD1 identical over 7 bases. With 0 bases clipped from V and 2 bases from J, the junction kept 7 bases outside the gene matches. Germline V gene data show CDR1 as SGHRS and CDR2 as YFSETQ. The CDR3 length is 16 residues. CDR3 sequence (DNA): TGCGCCAGCAGCTTGGGAGCTCGGACAGGTCAAGAGACCCAGTACTTC. This gives the protein CASSLGARTGQETQYF.

This clonotype appeared a few times. This rearrangement joins TRBV7-9 to TRBJ2-2; maybe TRBD1 (6 bases). Germline CDR1 reads SEHNR; CDR2 reads FQNEAQ (reference sequence). CDR3 length: 14 residues. Trimming pared 8 bases from V and 4 bases from J, leaving 14 bases between. The chain's CDR3 is CASRARGRTGELFF. In DNA form, the CDR3 reads TGTGCCAGCCGGGCCAGGGGTCGCACCGGGGAGCTGTTTTTT.

This rearrangement joins TRBV4-1 to TRBJ1-6, with no clear D. The V end was cut by 0 bases, the J end by 7 bases, with 10 bases between. Germline CDR1 reads MGHRA; CDR2 reads YSYEKL. The CDR3 loop spans 15 amino acids. The DNA for the CDR3 is TGCGCCAGCAGCCAAGATCCCGGGATAAATTCACCCCTCCACTTT. Translating gives CASSQDPGINSPLHF.

This chain joins TRBV20-1 and TRBJ2-3, with 8 nucleotides matching TRBD2. From germline, CDR1 is DFQATT and CDR2 SNEGSKA (reference sequence). The CDR3 length is 15 residues. Trimming cost V 1 base and J 3 bases; bases outside gene matches: 6. CDR3 nucleotides: TGCAGTGCTAGAGGGTGGGGCGGGAGGACAGATACGCAGTATTTT. Encoded protein: CSARGWGGRTDTQYF.

Only a few counts were recorded for this clonotype. This chain connects TRBV27 to TRBJ2-1, with D possibly being TRBD1 (6 bases). Trimming left V 3 bases short and J 6 bases short, with 12 bases between. Germline assignment: CDR1 MNHEY and CDR2 SMNVEV (reference sequence). This CDR3 is 14 amino acids long. In DNA, the CDR3 is TGTGCCAGCAGTTTGTCCTCAGGGGTCAATGAGCAGTTCTTC. Its translation: CASSLSSGVNEQFF.

CDR3 DNA: TGTGCCAGCAGCCGACTTCCGGGACCGAGTAATGAAAAACTGTTTTTT. It is translated as CASSRLPGPSNEKLFF. The V call is TRBV5-5, the J call TRBJ1-4; D possibly corresponds to TRBD1 (5 bases). Between the trimmed V and J ends, which lost 4 bases and 4 bases, there was a span of 17 bases. CDR1 SGHKS and CDR2 YYEKEE come from the germline V gene (reference sequence). The CDR3 runs 16 residues.

The rearrangement joins TRBV6-2 or TRBV6-3 to TRBJ2-1; the match to TRBD1 covers 7 bases. The J call may be faulty, since TRBJ2-7 better matches the DNA end. Germline V gene sequence: CDR1 MNHEY, CDR2 SVGEGT. The CDR3 loop spans 18 amino acids. The chain's CDR3 is CASSSHRKGANPENEQYF. The CDR3 bases are TGTGCCAGCAGTTCCCACCGTAAGGGGGCCAACCCGGAGAATGAGCAGTACTTC.

This clonotype has only a few counts. The V and J genes are TRBV20-1 and TRBJ2-7, with a possible D match to TRBD2 (5 bases). The ends were cut back, 3 bases at V and 0 bases at J, with 12 bases in the middle. CDR3 length: 14 amino acids. In germline, CDR1 is DFQATT, CDR2 SNEGSKA (reference sequence). The CDR3 bases are TGCAGTGCTAGTCGCGAGGGTAGCTCCTACGAGCAGTACTTC. Protein: CSASREGSSYEQYF.